One and the same sample provided the 18 T cell receptor beta chains below, sequenced in a study of blood T cell repertoires in COVID-19. Assay: immunoSEQ multiplex PCR; the TCRdb copy retains only in-frame clones and omits some. Among about 280,000 clones listed, under 90% were seen once. What was sequenced was peripheral blood. The receptor source for this set is a woman aged 40 to 50 who had recovered from COVID-19.

The V gene is TRBV15, the J gene TRBJ2-5; D gene uncertain. Germline loops: CDR1 LNHNV, CDR2 YYDKDF (reference sequence). CDR3 size: 16 residues. V lost 5 bases and J 3 bases, leaving 19 bases between the germline ends. Here the CDR3 DNA reads TGTGCCACCAGCGACCACTCCCGGGTGCGAAAAGAGACCCAGTACTTC. Its protein product is CATSDHSRVRKETQYF. The full variable domain, completed using reference TRBV15 and TRBJ2-5, is DAMVIQNPRYQVTQFGKPVTLSCSQTLNHNVMYWYQQKSSQAPKLLFHYYDKDFNNEADTPDNFQSRRPNTSFCFLDIRSPGLGDTAMYLCATSDHSRVRKETQYFGPGTRLLVL.

The gene calls are TRBV9 and TRBJ1-4, with D maybe TRBD1 (6 bases). V lost 4 bases and J lost 5, with 18 bases in between. The CDR3 spans 16 residues. Per the germline V gene, CDR1 is SGDLS and CDR2 is YYNGEE. CDR3 region: CASSPKPDRVNEKLFF. The CDR3 region has the DNA TGTGCCAGCAGCCCAAAACCGGACAGAGTAAATGAAAAACTGTTTTTT. Full variable domain (missing parts from reference TRBV9 and TRBJ1-4): DSGVTQTPKHLITATGQRVTLRCSPRSGDLSVYWYQQSLDQGLQFLIQYYNGEERAKGNILERFSAQQFPDLHSELNLSSLELGDSALYFCASSPKPDRVNEKLFFGSGTQLSVL.

This chain uses TRBV28 with TRBJ2-1; 7 positions agree with TRBD1. Germline V gene lookup returns CDR1 MDHEN and CDR2 SYDVKM. V dropped 5 bases and J dropped 13; count of bases not matched to a gene: 5. The CDR3 is made up of 11 amino acids. CDR3 sequence (DNA): TGTGCCAGCAGTCTCGGACAGGAACAGTTCTTC. Protein product: CASSLGQEQFF.

V and J are TRBV18 and TRBJ2-1; D possibly corresponds to TRBD2 (6 bases). This CDR3 region has 14 residues. The V gene's germline CDR1 is KGHSH and CDR2 LQKENI. The V and J ends lost 4 bases and 12 bases respectively, with 19 bases between them. The CDR3: CASSLSRESGVQFF. The CDR3 DNA follows: TGTGCCAGCTCACTGTCTCGGGAGTCAGGAGTGCAGTTCTTC. Full variable domain (missing parts from reference TRBV18 and TRBJ2-1): NAGVMQNPRHLVRRRGQEARLRCSPMKGHSHVYWYRQLPEEGLKFMVYLQKENIIDESGMPKERFSAEFPKEGPSILRIQQVVRGDSAAYFCASSLSRESGVQFFGPGTRLTVL.

This sequence joins TRBV9 and TRBJ2-5; a weak D match, TRBD2 (5 bases). The CDR3 loop spans 14 amino acids. Deletions cut 0 bases from V and 9 bases from J, with 15 bases between. Germline V gene sequence: CDR1 SGDLS, CDR2 YYNGEE. The CDR3 DNA is TGTGCCAGCAGCGTAGCCCCACTCTACGGGGCCCAGTACTTC. It encodes CASSVAPLYGAQYF.

Written as DNA, the CDR3 is TGTGCCAGCAGCACGGGACTAGCCACCCACGAGCAGTACTTC. Its protein product is CASSTGLATHEQYF. This chain links TRBV7-2 with TRBJ2-7, with 9 positions matching TRBD2. The CDR3 is 14 amino acids. V was pared by 5 bases and J by 5 bases, with 7 bases of the junction left unmatched. Germline assignment: CDR1 SGHTA and CDR2 FQGNSA.

The rearrangement links TRBV7-2 to TRBJ2-7, with 7 nucleotides matching TRBD2. Trimming took 1 base from V and 3 from J; bases not matched to a gene: 9. The CDR3 runs 16 residues. From germline, CDR1 is SGHTA and CDR2 FQGNSA. CDR3 nucleotide sequence: TGTGCCAGCAGCTTAGGCTCCCTCAGCGGGATCTACGAGCAGTACTTC. Its translation is CASSLGSLSGIYEQYF.

The chain is built from TRBV10-3 and TRBJ2-7, with 9 bases aligning to TRBD2. Germline V gives CDR1 ENHRY, CDR2 SYGVKD. Germline trimming cut 4 bases from V and 2 bases from J; bases unmatched to any gene: 3. CDR3 length: 14 amino acids. DNA for the CDR3: TGTGCCATCAGTGGTCGACTAGCGGCCTACGAGCAGTACTTC. Translation gives CAISGRLAAYEQYF.

The gene calls are TRBV14 and TRBJ2-1; 13 bases align to TRBD2. Germline V gene lookup returns CDR1 SGHDN and CDR2 FVKESK. This CDR3 region has 17 residues. V was clipped by 2 bases and J by 4 bases; unmatched bases: 5. The CDR3 reads CASSQRLAGGPYNEQFF. CDR3 nucleotides: TGTGCCAGCAGCCAACGACTAGCGGGAGGTCCTTACAATGAGCAGTTCTTC.

V is TRBV28 and J is TRBJ2-1, with 8 positions matching TRBD2. The CDR3 is made up of 14 amino acids. The V and J ends lost 5 bases and 4 bases, in that order; junction bases with no gene match: 4. Germline CDR1 is MDHEN and CDR2 is SYDVKM. The CDR3 bases are TGTGCCAGCAGTCCGACTAGCGCGTACAATGAGCAGTTCTTC. It encodes CASSPTSAYNEQFF.

V is TRBV3-1 (or the pseudogene TRBV3-2) and J is TRBJ2-3, with 7 bases lining up with TRBD1. With V trimmed by 4 bases and J by 2 bases, 12 bases remained unmatched. This CDR3 has 17 amino acids. Germline assignment: CDR1 LGHDT and CDR2 YNNKEL (reference sequence). The CDR3 is CASSREQGRKNTDTQYF. The CDR3 DNA reads as TGTGCCAGCAGCCGGGAACAGGGGCGAAAGAACACAGATACGCAGTATTTT.

The genes are TRBV20-1 and TRBJ2-3; D call uncertain. CDR1 is DFQATT, CDR2 SNEGSKA, per germline (reference sequence). Trimming left V 0 bases short and J 10 bases short, with 8 bases between. The CDR3 contains 11 residues. The DNA for the CDR3 is TGCAGTGCTAGAGATACTTCCGCGCAGTATTTT. This gives the protein CSARDTSAQYF.

This sequence joins TRBV28 and TRBJ2-6; the match to TRBD1 covers 11 bases. V trimming: 6 bases; J trimming: 3 bases; junction bases outside the gene matches: 10. The germline V gene encodes CDR1 MDHEN and CDR2 SYDVKM. The CDR3 is made up of 18 amino acids. DNA of the CDR3: TGTGCCAGCAGCATACAAGGACAGGGGGCACGTGGGGCCAACGTCCTGACTTTC. It is translated as CASSIQGQGARGANVLTF.

V gene TRBV5-1 combines with J gene TRBJ2-1, with 10 bases fitting TRBD2. The CDR3 consists of 16 residues. J was trimmed by 7 bases and V by 3 bases; bases with no gene match: 10. CDR1 and CDR2 from the germline V gene are SGHRS and YFSETQ. The CDR3 bases are TGCGCCAGCAGCTCAGGTTCTAGCGGGAGAGGGAATGAGCAGTTCTTC. Translating gives CASSSGSSGRGNEQFF.

The J gene is TRBJ2-5, the V gene TRBV5-1; no reliable D call. CDR1 SGHRS and CDR2 YFSETQ come from the germline V gene. V was clipped by 0 bases and J by 4 bases, with 13 bases between them. This CDR3 has 15 amino acids. This CDR3 reads CASSLAPPGPETQYF. CDR3 DNA: TGCGCCAGCAGCTTGGCCCCCCCCGGTCCAGAGACCCAGTACTTC. The whole variable domain, remainder taken from reference TRBV5-1 and TRBJ2-5, is KAGVTQTPRYLIKTRGQQVTLSCSPISGHRSVSWYQQTPGQGLQFLFEYFSETQRNKGNFPGRFSGRQFSNSRSEMNVSTLELGDSALYLCASSLAPPGPETQYFGPGTRLLVL.

This chain links TRBV5-1 with TRBJ1-6; D is uncertain. CDR3 length: 14 amino acids. Trimming removed 0 bases at V and 2 bases at J, with 3 bases between. Germline lookup yields CDR1 SGHRS and CDR2 YFSETQ. The CDR3 region is CASSLATYNSPLHF. DNA of the CDR3: TGCGCCAGCAGCTTGGCCACCTATAATTCACCCCTCCACTTT.

The J gene is TRBJ2-1, the V gene TRBV13; 14 nucleotides line up with TRBD2. The CDR3 spans 15 residues. CDR1 is PRHDT and CDR2 is FYEKMQ in the germline V gene (reference sequence). V trimming: 5 bases; J trimming: 10 bases; junction bases outside the gene matches: 7. The CDR3 region has the DNA TGTGCCAGCAGCACCGGACTAGCGGGAGGAAAGGAGCAGTTCTTC. It encodes CASSTGLAGGKEQFF.

The rearrangement links TRBV9 to TRBJ2-2; TRBD2 might be the D (5 bases). Germline loops: CDR1 SGDLS, CDR2 YYNGEE. V lost 2 bases, J lost 1 base, and 12 bases lay in between. The CDR3 has 16 amino acids. This CDR3 reads CASSVLPEVNTGELFF. CDR3 DNA sequence: TGTGCCAGCAGCGTCCTTCCGGAGGTGAACACCGGGGAGCTGTTTTTT.